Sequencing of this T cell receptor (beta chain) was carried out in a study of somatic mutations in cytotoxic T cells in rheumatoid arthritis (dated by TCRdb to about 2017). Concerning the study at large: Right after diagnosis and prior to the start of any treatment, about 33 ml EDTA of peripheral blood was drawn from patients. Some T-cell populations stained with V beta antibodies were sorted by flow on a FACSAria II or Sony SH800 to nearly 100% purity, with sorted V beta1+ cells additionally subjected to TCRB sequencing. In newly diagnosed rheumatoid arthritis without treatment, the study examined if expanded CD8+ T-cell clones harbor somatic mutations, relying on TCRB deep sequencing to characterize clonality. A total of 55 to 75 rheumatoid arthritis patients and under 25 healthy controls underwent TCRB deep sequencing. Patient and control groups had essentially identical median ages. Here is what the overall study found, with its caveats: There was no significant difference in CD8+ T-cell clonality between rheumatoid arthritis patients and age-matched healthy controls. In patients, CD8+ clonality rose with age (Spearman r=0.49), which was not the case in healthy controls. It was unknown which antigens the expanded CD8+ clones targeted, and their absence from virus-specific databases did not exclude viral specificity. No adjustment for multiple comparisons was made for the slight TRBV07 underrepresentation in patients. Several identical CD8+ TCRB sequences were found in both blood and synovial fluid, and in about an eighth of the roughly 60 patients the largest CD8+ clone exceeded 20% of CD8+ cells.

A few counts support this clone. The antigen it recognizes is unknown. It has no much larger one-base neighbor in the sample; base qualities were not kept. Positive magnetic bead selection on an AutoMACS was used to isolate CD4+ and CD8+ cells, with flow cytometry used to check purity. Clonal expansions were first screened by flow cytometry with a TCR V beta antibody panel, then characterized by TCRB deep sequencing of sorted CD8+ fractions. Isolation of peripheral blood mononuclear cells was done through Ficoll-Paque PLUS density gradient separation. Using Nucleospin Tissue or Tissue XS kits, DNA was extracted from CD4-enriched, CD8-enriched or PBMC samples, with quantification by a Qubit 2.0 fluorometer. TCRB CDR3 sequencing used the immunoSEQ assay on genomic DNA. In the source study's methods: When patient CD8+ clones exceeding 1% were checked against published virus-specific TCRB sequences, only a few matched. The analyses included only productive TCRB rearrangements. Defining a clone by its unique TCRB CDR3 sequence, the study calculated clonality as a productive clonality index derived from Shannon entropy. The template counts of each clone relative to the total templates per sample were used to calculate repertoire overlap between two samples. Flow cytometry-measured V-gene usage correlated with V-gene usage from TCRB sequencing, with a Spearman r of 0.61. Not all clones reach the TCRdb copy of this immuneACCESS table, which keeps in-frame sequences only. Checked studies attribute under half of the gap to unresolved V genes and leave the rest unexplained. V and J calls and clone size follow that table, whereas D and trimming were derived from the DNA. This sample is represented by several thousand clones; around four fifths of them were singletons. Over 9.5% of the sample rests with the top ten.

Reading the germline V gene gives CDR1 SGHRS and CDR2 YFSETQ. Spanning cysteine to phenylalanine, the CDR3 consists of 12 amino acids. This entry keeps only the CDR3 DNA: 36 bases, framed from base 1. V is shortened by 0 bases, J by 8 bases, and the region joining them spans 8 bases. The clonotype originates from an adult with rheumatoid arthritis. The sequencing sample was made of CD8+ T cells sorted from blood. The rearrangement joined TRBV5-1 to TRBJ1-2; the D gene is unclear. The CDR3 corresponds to CASSLEGNGYTF. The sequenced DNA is TGCGCCAGCAGCTTGGAAGGGAACGGCTACACCTTC.